This T cell receptor beta chain derives from a study of human T cells and chemical hapten exposure. The wider study: The study sensitized with 2% DPC on a 2 cm by 2 cm patch of upper inner arm skin.

In TCRdb, the RACE reads were re-called with MiXCR into one record per CDR3 protein. This table holds 300,000 to 400,000 distinct CDR3 sequences, approximately 6.9% found once. V lost 0 bases and J 6 bases, leaving 8 bases between the germline ends. The CDR3 consists of 13 residues. Germline V gives CDR1 SGHTA, CDR2 FQGNSA. As for time point: patch test 1, 2 weeks after DPC sensitization. Treatment described: therapeutic diphenylcyclopropenone sensitization with weekly scalp DPC. Each donor was an alopecia patient between 18 and 70 years of age who qualified for DPC. This material consisted of whole blood, taken in connection with sensitization to the hapten diphenylcyclopropenone (DPC). The chain is built from TRBV7-2 and TRBJ1-1, with a tentative D call TRBD1 (6 bases). This clonotype originated in a woman aged 18 to 35 with alopecia areata. Some clones in this sample may be carry-over from other donors' samples. The CDR3 here is CASSLAQGSEAFF. The CDR3 DNA sequence: TGTGCCAGCAGCTTAGCACAGGGATCTGAAGCTTTCTTT.